One sample yielded the 26 T cell receptor beta chains listed below, sequenced in a study of blood T cells in healthy people across ages. Together with a sample-barcoded 5' primer, a J-beta primer mix was included in a second PCR lasting about 6 to 12 cycles. MiXCR, applied by TCRdb to the 5' RACE reads, yields one record per CDR3 protein. The sample includes more than 550,000 distinct CDR3 sequences, about 24% seen only once; the top ten take roughly 22%. The sample taken for sequencing was blood. The origin of the receptors is a man between 65 and 79 years old in good health.

The genes are TRBV2 and TRBJ2-5; D is unresolved. V was shortened by 4 bases and J by 2 bases, with 8 bases between the two germline ends. Looked up from germline, CDR1 is SNHLY and CDR2 is FYNNEI. The CDR3 runs to 13 residues. In DNA form, the CDR3 reads TGTGCCAGCAGTGGAAGCAGACAAGAGACCCAGTACTTC. It encodes CASSGSRQETQYF.

This clonotype was counted only a few times. The chain links TRBV4-3 to TRBJ2-3; the D gene is possibly TRBD2 (6 bases). This CDR3 is 15 amino acids long. Trimming pared 0 bases from V and 4 bases from J, leaving 11 bases between. Germline V lookup: CDR1 LGHNA, CDR2 YSLEER. The CDR3 DNA sequence: TGCGCCAGCAGCCAAGATCGCGGGAACTCAGATACGCAGTATTTT. Translation gives CASSQDRGNSDTQYF.

V usage is TRBV4-1 and J usage is TRBJ2-7; D remains unclear. V was cut by 4 bases and J by 6 bases, with 7 bases left in between. Germline values: CDR1 MGHRA, CDR2 YSYEKL. The length of the CDR3 is 11 residues. CDR3 sequence reads: CASSRRCEQYV. CDR3 in DNA: TGCGCCAGCAGCCGACGGTGCGAGCAGTACGTC.

There are a few counts of this clonotype. The J gene is TRBJ2-3, the V gene TRBV3-1; 14 positions match TRBD2. Germline trimming cut 4 bases from V and 8 bases from J; bases unmatched to any gene: 8. Germline CDR1 reads LGHDT; CDR2 reads YNNKEL (reference sequence). The CDR3 has 16 amino acids. Here the CDR3 reads CASSPWTSGGPGTQYF. The CDR3, as DNA: TGTGCCAGCAGCCCCTGGACTAGCGGGGGGCCAGGTACGCAGTATTTT.

The chain joins TRBV7-6 to TRBJ2-5; D could derive from TRBD1 or TRBD2 (6 bases each). The DNA end lines up better with TRBJ2-7; the J call may be wrong. From germline, CDR1 is SGHVS and CDR2 FNYEAQ. The CDR3 totals 17 residues. The CDR3 nucleotides are TGTGCCAGCAGCTTATTTTCCGGGGGACAAAATTTCTACGAGCAGTACTTC. Translation gives CASSLFSGGQNFYEQYF.

This clonotype was detected a few times. This chain connects TRBV6-6 to TRBJ2-7, with 8 bases fitting TRBD1. The CDR3 runs to 13 residues. The junction had 7 bases not matched to a gene; V was cut back by 7 bases and J by 5 bases. Germline lookup yields CDR1 MNHNY and CDR2 SVGAGI (reference sequence). The CDR3 spells CASTATGVDEQYV. In DNA, the CDR3 is TGTGCCAGCACAGCGACAGGGGTCGACGAGCAGTACGTC.

In this sample, this clonotype turned up a few times. The chain couples TRBV7-2 to TRBJ1-4; 7 nucleotides line up with TRBD1. CDR3 length: 14 residues. The germline gives CDR1 SGHTA, CDR2 FQGNSA. With 5 bases clipped from V and 6 bases from J, the junction kept 6 bases outside the gene matches. The CDR3 spells CASSRSGTDEKLFF. The DNA for the CDR3 is TGTGCCAGCAGCCGATCCGGGACAGATGAAAAACTGTTTTTT.

The rearrangement uses TRBV5-1 and TRBJ1-2, with 7 bases that match TRBD1. V shed 3 bases, J shed 3 bases, and the junction held 8 bases outside the gene matches. Germline V gene lookup returns CDR1 SGHRS and CDR2 YFSETQ. This CDR3 comprises 15 residues. Here the CDR3 reads CASSSRTGSDYGYTF. The CDR3 DNA follows: TGCGCCAGCAGCTCCCGGACAGGATCGGACTATGGCTACACCTTC.

CDR3 DNA: TGTGCCAGCAGTCAACCCAGCCGCCCCACTGAAGCTTTCTTT. Amino acids: CASSQPSRPTEAFF. The V and J genes are TRBV6-2 or TRBV6-3 and TRBJ1-1, with no clear D. Between the trimmed V and J ends, which lost 5 bases and 4 bases, there was a span of 14 bases. The CDR3 is made up of 14 amino acids. Looked up from germline, CDR1 is MNHEY and CDR2 is SVGEGT.

This clonotype came up many times. This chain links TRBV4-1 with TRBJ2-3; D possibly corresponds to TRBD2 (6 bases). V was pared by 1 base and J by 3 bases, with 8 bases between. CDR3 length: 14 amino acids. Germline lookup yields CDR1 MGHRA and CDR2 YSYEKL. The CDR3 region is CASSQGGETDTQYF. CDR3 DNA sequence: TGCGCCAGCAGCCAAGGCGGGGAGACAGATACGCAGTATTTT.

The V and J genes are TRBV6-1 and TRBJ2-3, with 14 bases identical to TRBD2. There are 18 residues in the CDR3. Germline loops: CDR1 MNHNS, CDR2 SASEGT. V lost 6 bases to trimming and J lost 4 bases; unmatched junction nucleotides: 12. DNA of the CDR3: TGTGCCAGCAGGGGACTAGCGGGGGACCGTGCGAGGGCAGATACGCAGTATTTT. Its translation: CASRGLAGDRARADTQYF.

J is TRBJ2-5 and V is TRBV12-3 or TRBV12-4; TRBD2 matches at 9 bases. The better agreement between TRBJ2-7 and the DNA end casts doubt on the J call. The CDR3 is made up of 15 amino acids. This CDR3 reads CASSPGLALPYEQYV. The CDR3 nucleotides are TGTGCCAGCAGCCCGGGACTAGCACTACCCTACGAGCAGTACGTC.

CDR3 coding DNA: TGCGCCAGCAGCTTGAAACAGGGGAATTCACCCCTCCACTTT. Translated: CASSLKQGNSPLHF. The genes are TRBV5-1 and TRBJ1-6, with 7 bases matching TRBD1. This CDR3 has 14 amino acids. The germline V gene has CDR1 SGHRS and CDR2 YFSETQ. Trimming took 1 base from V and 7 from J; bases not matched to a gene: 2.

This chain joins TRBV6-6 and TRBJ2-5; 8 bases match TRBD2. Gene TRBJ2-7 matches the end of the DNA better, so the J call may be wrong. Germline loops: CDR1 MNHNY, CDR2 SVGAGI (reference sequence). The CDR3 runs 13 residues. Here the CDR3 reads CASSTLAGTEQYV. The CDR3 DNA reads TGTGCCAGCAGTACCTTAGCGGGAACCGAGCAGTACGTC.

This clonotype was counted ten times or more. The chain uses TRBV20-1 and TRBJ2-3; TRBD2 matches 11 bases. The CDR3 contains 18 residues. CDR1 is DFQATT, CDR2 SNEGSKA, per germline (reference sequence). Trimming at V came to 0 bases and at J to 2 bases, leaving 10 bases not matched to a gene. The CDR3 sequence: CSARDPLAGDPYTDTQYF. In DNA form, the CDR3 reads TGCAGTGCTAGAGATCCACTAGCGGGGGACCCTTACACAGATACGCAGTATTTT.

The chain carries TRBV20-1 and TRBJ2-7, with D maybe TRBD2 (6 bases). V lost 3 bases and J lost 4, with 7 bases in between. Germline CDR1 and CDR2: DFQATT and SNEGSKA (reference sequence). CDR3 length equals 11 residues. This CDR3 reads CSASGRYEQYF. CDR3 DNA: TGCAGTGCTAGTGGGAGGTACGAGCAGTACTTC.

The table lists this clonotype with a few counts. This chain connects TRBV7-2 to TRBJ2-5; D not certain. The germline gives CDR1 SGHTA, CDR2 FQGNSA. The CDR3 totals 14 residues. Trimming took 2 bases from V and 2 from J, leaving 9 bases between them. For the CDR3, the DNA is TGTGCCAGCAGCTTACCCAGGCCTCAAGAGACCCAGTACTTC. Residues: CASSLPRPQETQYF. Variable domain in full (rest from reference TRBV7-2 and TRBJ2-5): GAGVSQSPSNKVTEKGKDVELRCDPISGHTALYWYRQSLGQGLEFLIYFQGNSAPDKSGLPSDRFSAERTGGSVSTLTIQRTQQEDSAVYLCASSLPRPQETQYFGPGTRLLVL.

This clonotype has more than one count but fewer than ten. The chain carries TRBV18 and TRBJ2-3, with D tentatively TRBD1 or TRBD2 (6 bases each). Trimming took off 2 bases at V and 4 bases at J, with 16 bases between the two ends. Per the germline V gene, CDR1 is KGHSH and CDR2 is LQKENI. The CDR3 totals 16 residues. CDR3 coding DNA: TGTGCCAGCTCACCAACGGGGGCGCTGAGCCCAGATACGCAGTATTTT. Protein product: CASSPTGALSPDTQYF.

This clonotype has only a few counts. The chain uses TRBV10-3 and TRBJ1-1; D unclear. Germline lookup yields CDR1 ENHRY and CDR2 SYGVKD. The V gene lost 5 bases and the J gene lost 2 bases, with 9 bases spanning the gap. The CDR3 length is 13 residues. The CDR3 spells CAISSNTNTEAFF. Written as DNA, the CDR3 is TGTGCCATCAGTTCAAACACAAACACTGAAGCTTTCTTT.

This clonotype showed up just a few times. The chain employs TRBV21-1 and TRBJ1-4. TRBV21-1 is deemed a pseudogene. There are 15 residues in the CDR3. The CDR3 here is CASSRRGGEGEKLFF. The CDR3 DNA follows: TGTGCCAGCAGCCGTCGGGGAGGGGAGGGAGAAAAACTGTTTTTT.

This clonotype appeared a few times. This sequence joins TRBV12-3 or TRBV12-4 and TRBJ2-5; possibly TRBD1 for D (5 bases). V was pared by 6 bases and J by 5 bases, with 10 bases between. The CDR3 is made up of 12 amino acids. The CDR3: CASSDSWETQYF. The CDR3 nucleotides read TGTGCCAGCAGCGACAGCTGGGAGACCCAGTACTTC.

The rearrangement links TRBV20-1 to TRBJ1-2; 7 positions agree with TRBD1. CDR3 length: 14 amino acids. CDR1 and CDR2 (germline): DFQATT, SNEGSKA (reference sequence). Trimming took 6 bases from V and 2 from J; bases not matched to a gene: 9. The CDR3 sequence is CSANPGTANYGYTF. The CDR3 DNA sequence: TGCAGTGCAAATCCCGGGACAGCAAACTATGGCTACACCTTC.

This clonotype was observed a handful of times. The chain has TRBV9 and TRBJ2-1; D is possibly TRBD1 (6 bases). The J call may be mistaken, given a closer DNA end match to TRBJ2-7. CDR1 is SGDLS and CDR2 is YYNGEE in the germline V gene. The length of the CDR3 is 11 residues. CDR3: CASSGGLEQYF. CDR3 nucleotide sequence: TGTGCCAGCAGCGGGGGGCTCGAGCAGTACTTC.

V usage is TRBV6-2 or TRBV6-3 and J usage is TRBJ2-4; tentative D call: TRBD1 (5 bases). CDR3 length: 16 amino acids. Germline V gene sequence: CDR1 MNHEY, CDR2 SVGEGT. V shed 4 bases and J shed 0 bases, with 13 bases lying between them. Written as DNA, the CDR3 is TGTGCCAGCAGTTCTCCAGGGTATCTAGCCAAAAACATTCAGTACTTC. Amino acid sequence: CASSSPGYLAKNIQYF.

This clonotype was detected only a few times. The V gene is TRBV6-2 or TRBV6-3, the J gene TRBJ2-5; D unresolved. Germline lookup yields CDR1 MNHEY and CDR2 SVGEGT. The CDR3 is 14 residues long. Trimming shortened V by 2 bases and J by 5 bases, and 12 bases separated the two germline ends. The CDR3 is CASSYVTTHETQYF. DNA of the CDR3: TGTGCCAGCAGTTACGTCACCACGCATGAGACCCAGTACTTC.

The rearrangement links TRBV12-3 or TRBV12-4 to TRBJ1-4, with D possibly TRBD1 on 5 matching bases. The CDR3 length is 13 residues. The ends were cut back, 6 bases at V and 6 bases at J, with 11 bases in the middle. The CDR3 sequence is CASRAGTDEKLFF. CDR3 coding DNA: TGTGCCAGCAGGGCCGGGACTGATGAAAAACTGTTTTTT.